These 31 T cell receptor beta chains came from one sample sequenced in a study of molecular identifiers for immune sequencing clone quantification listed by TCRdb under 2018. The library was built by means of PCR. The listed sequencing device is NextSeq 500. TCRdb redid the processing of the public reads, applying fastp at Q25 and MiXCR, and retained in-frame beta chains. Rows are combined by CDR3 protein, so each entry shows the most common genes and DNA. Across this sample there are just over 95,000 distinct CDR3 sequences, with roughly a quarter seen only once. In total, the top ten clones hold 0.85% to 1% of the sample. The sequencing sample was made of naive CD8+ T cells from blood, with Jurkat cell RNA spiked in. The cell subset or site label, as the study defines it: FACS-sorted CD8+CD4-CCR7+CD45RA+ naive T cells. The origin of the receptors is a human donor in good health. Some libraries in this study had Jurkat cell RNA spiked in.

There are many counts of this clonotype. CDR3 protein: CASSLVGGSYEQYF. CDR3 nucleotide sequence: TGTGCCAGCTCACTCGTGGGGGGTTCCTACGAGCAGTACTTC. This chain connects TRBV18 to TRBJ2-7; tentative D call: TRBD2 (6 bases). Trimming shortened V by 4 bases and J by 1 base, and 11 bases separated the two germline ends. This CDR3 is built from 14 residues. The V gene's germline CDR1 is KGHSH and CDR2 LQKENI. Full variable domain (outside the CDR3, taken from reference TRBV18 and TRBJ2-7): NAGVMQNPRHLVRRRGQEARLRCSPMKGHSHVYWYRQLPEEGLKFMVYLQKENIIDESGMPKERFSAEFPKEGPSILRIQQVVRGDSAAYFCASSLVGGSYEQYFGPGTRLTVT.

This rearrangement joins TRBV4-1 to TRBJ2-7, with TRBD2 identical over 8 bases. The ends lost 5 bases at V and 4 bases at J; junction bases unmatched: 4. From germline, CDR1 is MGHRA and CDR2 YSYEKL. This CDR3 has 13 residues. CDR3 sequence reads: CASSCGLAYEQYF. CDR3 coding DNA: TGCGCCAGCAGCTGTGGACTAGCTTACGAGCAGTACTTC.

Only a few counts were recorded for this clonotype. This may stem from a read error, because a much larger clone lies one nucleotide away. This CDR3 fails to terminate in the conserved phenylalanine or tryptophan, so it likely reflects a read error. V usage is TRBV29-1 and J usage is TRBJ2-5, with D possibly TRBD2 on 6 matching bases. The CDR3 has 13 residues. Germline V gives CDR1 SQVTM, CDR2 ANQGSEA. The V end was cut by 3 bases, the J end by 4 bases, with 12 bases between. The CDR3 region has the DNA TGCAGCGTTGAGATGGGAGGCCGAGAGACCCAGTACCTC. Translation gives CSVEMGGRETQYL.

J is TRBJ2-7 and V is TRBV27; tentative D call: TRBD1 (5 bases). The CDR3 consists of 14 residues. Looked up from germline, CDR1 is MNHEY and CDR2 is SMNVEV (reference sequence). V was cut by 0 bases and J by 3 bases, with 9 bases left in between. The CDR3 coding sequence is TGTGCCAGCAGTTTATCAGGCAGGGTCTACGAGCAGTACTTC. Translating it yields CASSLSGRVYEQYF.

Note on this clonotype: This may come from a read error, since a much larger clone is one base off. The final CDR3 position lacks the conserved phenylalanine or tryptophan, pointing to a likely read error. J is TRBJ1-4 and V is TRBV20-1, with a possible D match to TRBD1 (5 bases). Germline assignment: CDR1 DFQATT and CDR2 SNEGSKA (reference sequence). The CDR3 totals 16 residues. With 0 bases removed from V and 8 bases from J, the gap between germline ends came to 19 bases. The CDR3 loop is CSARDRTGTLGEKLFL. The CDR3 DNA reads as TGCAGTGCTAGAGATCGAACCGGGACCCTAGGAGAAAAACTGTTTCTT.

Remarks on this clonotype: This clone may be a read error of a much larger clone one base away. The V gene is TRBV5-5, the J gene TRBJ1-1; no reliable D call. Germline CDR1 is SGHKS and CDR2 is YYEKEE (reference sequence). The CDR3 consists of 15 residues. DNA for the CDR3: TGTGCCAGCAGCGCGAGGCCCTATGATTGGAGTGAAGCTCTCTTT. This codes for CASSARPYDWSEALF. The variable domain in full, completed from reference TRBV5-5 and TRBJ1-1, reads DAGVTQSPTHLIKTRGQQVTLRCSPISGHKSVSWYQQVLGQGPQFIFQYYEKEERGRGNFPDRFSARQFPNYSSELNVNALLLGDSALYLCASSARPYDWSEALFGQGTRLTVV.

The table lists this clonotype with a count of one. A much bigger clone sits one base away, suggesting this may be a read error. This chain links TRBV6-2 or TRBV6-3 with TRBJ2-5, with 9 bases aligning to TRBD2. Germline CDR1 and CDR2: MNHEY and SVGEGT. The CDR3 runs 17 residues. J was trimmed by 5 bases and V by 6 bases; bases with no gene match: 16. DNA of the CDR3: TGTGCCAGCAGCATTGGGACTAGCAGGACCCTGGATGAGACCCAGTACTTC. Protein: CASSIGTSRTLDETQYF.

Concerning this clonotype: A much larger clonotype is one base distant, so this may be a read error. This chain uses TRBV12-3 or TRBV12-4 with TRBJ2-2; TRBD2 might be the D (6 bases). V was pared by 5 bases and J by 3 bases, with 10 bases between. CDR3 length: 14 amino acids. In nucleotides, the CDR3 is TGTGCCAGCAGTATACCGGGGGACACCGGGGAGCTGTTTTTT. It translates to CASSIPGDTGELFF.

This clonotype was detected ten times or more. V is TRBV5-6 and J is TRBJ2-1, with TRBD1 identical over 9 bases. The ends lost 2 bases at V and 2 bases at J; junction bases unmatched: 5. The CDR3 loop spans 16 amino acids. Germline V gives CDR1 SGHDT, CDR2 YYEEEE. The CDR3 spells CASSLNRDRAYNEQFF. The CDR3 DNA reads as TGTGCCAGCAGCTTAAACCGGGACAGGGCCTACAATGAGCAGTTCTTC.

This clonotype was detected ten times or more. The chain combines TRBV29-1 with TRBJ2-7; 8 positions agree with TRBD2. CDR1 and CDR2 (germline): SQVTM, ANQGSEA. The CDR3 spans 13 residues. The ends lost 7 bases at V and 0 bases at J; junction bases unmatched: 5. CDR3 sequence (DNA): TGCAGCGCCCGAGCGGGGGACTCCTACGAGCAGTACTTC. Protein sequence: CSARAGDSYEQYF.

This clonotype was found a few times. This may stem from a read error, because a much larger clone lies one nucleotide away. V is TRBV11-2 and J is TRBJ2-7; D tentatively reads TRBD1 or TRBD2 (5 bases each). The CDR3 sequence is 15 residues long. Germline CDR1 is SGHAT and CDR2 is FQNNGV. The DNA of the CDR3 is TGTGCCAGCAGTCCTGGGAGCAGGGTGGCCTACGAGCAGTGCTTC. Translating gives CASSPGSRVAYEQCF.

This clonotype has a count of ten or more. The chain combines TRBV20-1 with TRBJ2-7; 7 bases align to TRBD1. The CDR3 is 13 residues long. Per the germline V gene, CDR1 is DFQATT and CDR2 is SNEGSKA (reference sequence). V shed 3 bases and J 2 bases; nucleotides not matched to a gene: 4. The CDR3 DNA follows: TGCAGTGCTAGGGACAGGACAACCTACGAGCAGTACTTC. Its translation: CSARDRTTYEQYF.

A remark on this clonotype: Given a much more abundant clone one base away, this may be a read error. The CDR3 does not end in the conserved phenylalanine or tryptophan, so this is likely a read error. V gene TRBV27 combines with J gene TRBJ2-7, with 7 nucleotides matching TRBD2. The V and J ends lost 4 bases and 3 bases, in that order; junction bases with no gene match: 3. CDR3 length equals 13 residues. Germline V gene lookup returns CDR1 MNHEY and CDR2 SMNVEV (reference sequence). The CDR3 coding sequence is TGTGCCAGCAGTTCAGGCGGGGGCTACGAGCAGTACTCC. It is translated as CASSSGGGYEQYS.

This clonotype has a count of ten or more. The rearrangement links TRBV4-1 to TRBJ2-7; 7 nucleotides match TRBD2. Germline V gene lookup returns CDR1 MGHRA and CDR2 YSYEKL. The CDR3 is 15 residues long. The V and J ends lost 4 bases and 3 bases, in that order; junction bases with no gene match: 9. Here the CDR3 DNA reads TGCGCCAGCAGCCCGCCCCTGGCGGGGGTCTACGAGCAGTACTTC. Translating it yields CASSPPLAGVYEQYF.

This clonotype was counted many times. The chain carries TRBV29-1 and TRBJ2-7; D perhaps matches TRBD1 (5 bases). This CDR3 has 12 residues. The V and J ends lost 3 bases and 2 bases respectively, with 8 bases between them. The V gene's germline CDR1 is SQVTM and CDR2 ANQGSEA. CDR3 sequence reads: CSVEVRAYEQYF. In DNA, the CDR3 is TGCAGCGTTGAGGTCAGGGCCTACGAGCAGTACTTC.

With regard to this clonotype: A much larger clone differs by one base, so this may be a read error. The CDR3 protein is CTSSHGLAASYNEQFF. In DNA form, the CDR3 reads TGCACCAGCAGCCACGGACTAGCGGCTTCCTACAATGAGCAGTTCTTC. J is TRBJ2-1 and V is TRBV4-3, with 10 bases aligning to TRBD2. CDR1 and CDR2 from the germline V gene are LGHNA and YSLEER. The CDR3 has 16 residues.

This clonotype occurred many times. The CDR3 sequence is CASSFGGRNTEAFF. For the CDR3, the DNA is TGTGCCAGCTCGTTCGGGGGCCGGAACACTGAAGCTTTCTTT. The chain uses TRBV6-5 and TRBJ1-1, with D possibly matching TRBD1 (6 bases). V was shortened by 8 bases and J by 1 base, with 14 bases between the two germline ends. The germline V gene has CDR1 MNHEY and CDR2 SVGAGI. The CDR3 loop spans 14 amino acids.

This clonotype was recorded at least ten times. The J gene is TRBJ1-1, the V gene TRBV12-3 or TRBV12-4; possible D gene TRBD1, 6 bases. V lost 5 bases and J lost 3, with 10 bases in between. This CDR3 contains 13 residues. DNA of the CDR3: TGTGCCAGCAGTCCAGGGGTTTACACTGAAGCTTTCTTT. Its translation is CASSPGVYTEAFF.

This clonotype occurred many times. The V gene is TRBV4-1, the J gene TRBJ1-5; D not resolved. Per germline, CDR1 MGHRA and CDR2 YSYEKL. There are 15 residues in the CDR3. V was cut by 3 bases and J by 0 bases, with 9 bases left in between. The CDR3: CASSQAAPSNQPQHF. The CDR3 coding sequence is TGCGCCAGCAGCCAGGCTGCACCTAGCAATCAGCCCCAGCATTTT.

This clonotype was seen many times. V gene TRBV4-1 combines with J gene TRBJ1-2; no clear D. Per the germline V gene, CDR1 is MGHRA and CDR2 is YSYEKL. This CDR3 region has 14 residues. Trimming cost V 0 bases and J 5 bases, with 10 bases left between them. Written as DNA, the CDR3 is TGCGCCAGCAGCCAAGATTTTACCTTTTATGGCTACACCTTC. Encoded protein: CASSQDFTFYGYTF.

This clonotype has at least ten counts. This chain uses TRBV20-1 with TRBJ2-3, with 7 bases aligning to TRBD1. The CDR3 is made up of 16 amino acids. Germline loops: CDR1 DFQATT, CDR2 SNEGSKA (reference sequence). J gave up 2 bases and V 6 bases, and 14 bases lay outside the gene matches. CDR3: CSATGTAKENTDTQYF. The CDR3 nucleotides read TGCAGTGCCACCGGGACAGCAAAAGAAAACACAGATACGCAGTATTTT.

A single count supports this clonotype. No conserved phenylalanine or tryptophan ends this CDR3, so it is likely a read error. The DNA is left out, because the CDR3 cannot be placed on it with certainty; the CDR3 is given as TCRdb lists it. V is TRBV6-5 and J is TRBJ2-7; the table's D gene call, TRBD2, was not cross checked with the DNA. Looked up from germline, CDR1 is MNHEY and CDR2 is SVGAGI. The CDR3 is 15 residues long, ends included. This CDR3 reads CASSYGGTGTYERYS.

Comments on this clonotype: This is likely a read error, given that the CDR3 carries no conserved phenylalanine or tryptophan at its end. The rearrangement joins TRBV7-9 to TRBJ2-7; possibly TRBD1 or TRBD2 for D (5 bases each). CDR1 is SEHNR, CDR2 FQNEAQ, per germline (reference sequence). Trimming cost V 0 bases and J 3 bases, with 21 bases left between them. The CDR3 sequence is 18 residues long. The CDR3 DNA sequence: TGTGCCAGCAGCTTAGCGATGGGGGTGGGAAATGGAAGCTACGAGCAGTACTAC. Amino acid sequence: CASSLAMGVGNGSYEQYY.

The table lists this clonotype with many counts. The chain couples TRBV28 to TRBJ1-2, with TRBD1 matching 8 bases. The CDR3 spans 13 residues. Germline CDR1 MDHEN, CDR2 SYDVKM. V gave up 6 bases and J gave up 3 bases; unmatched junction bases: 3. CDR3 DNA sequence: TGTGCCAGCAGCGTGACAGGGGACTATGGCTACACCTTC. Translating it yields CASSVTGDYGYTF.

V usage is TRBV9 and J usage is TRBJ2-3; the D is unclear. The V end was cut by 2 bases, the J end by 5 bases, with 6 bases between. This CDR3 region has 12 residues. Germline CDR1 SGDLS, CDR2 YYNGEE. Written as DNA, the CDR3 is TGTGCCAGCAGCGTTTCGGAAGATACGCAGTATTTT. Residues: CASSVSEDTQYF.

With respect to this clonotype: Since a much larger clone is just one base distant, this may be a read error. V is TRBV4-1 and J is TRBJ1-4, with D hard to call. CDR3 size: 17 residues. From germline, CDR1 is MGHRA and CDR2 YSYEKL. CDR3 nucleotide sequence: TGCGCCAGCAGGGCAGCGGGCTTTGAGACCCCTAATGAAAAACTGTCTTTT. This encodes CASRAAGFETPNEKLSF.

In its sample, this clonotype was seen many times. The chain carries TRBV5-1 and TRBJ2-5; D might be TRBD1 or TRBD2, each matching 6 bases. V dropped 0 bases and J dropped 5 bases, with 14 bases sitting between them. CDR1 and CDR2 (germline): SGHRS, YFSETQ. The length of the CDR3 is 15 residues. In DNA, the CDR3 is TGCGCCAGCAGCTTGGGACCGGGGGCGGTGGAGACCCAGTACTTC. Translation gives CASSLGPGAVETQYF.

This clonotype was counted many times. This chain links TRBV7-2 with TRBJ2-3; 8 nucleotides line up with TRBD1. The CDR3 is 17 residues long. Germline V CDR1 and CDR2: SGHTA, FQGNSA. With V trimmed by 2 bases and J by 4 bases, 11 bases remained unmatched. CDR3 amino acids: CASSLSSGQGFADTQYF. The CDR3, as DNA: TGTGCCAGCAGCTTAAGTTCAGGACAGGGCTTTGCAGATACGCAGTATTTT.

This clonotype was counted many times. The V and J genes are TRBV4-3 and TRBJ1-2; the D is unclear. The V and J ends lost 0 bases and 2 bases respectively, with 10 bases between them. CDR1 LGHNA and CDR2 YSLEER come from the germline V gene. The CDR3 runs 15 residues. The CDR3 is CASSQDPRDNYGYTF. CDR3 DNA: TGCGCCAGCAGCCAAGATCCCAGAGACAACTATGGCTACACCTTC.

This clonotype was counted ten times or more. The chain has TRBV9 and TRBJ2-2; 7 positions match TRBD2. The CDR3 is 15 amino acids. Germline loops: CDR1 SGDLS, CDR2 YYNGEE. V was clipped by 2 bases and J by 0 bases; unmatched bases: 1. The CDR3 DNA reads TGTGCCAGCAGCGTGGGGACTACGAACACCGGGGAGCTGTTTTTT. Its translation: CASSVGTTNTGELFF.

Note on this clonotype: It may be a read error: a sequence one base away is much more abundant. The missing conserved phenylalanine or tryptophan at the end of this CDR3 makes a read error likely. The V gene is TRBV4-3, the J gene TRBJ2-7; tentatively, D is TRBD1 (6 bases). The CDR3 is 14 residues long. Germline V lookup: CDR1 LGHNA, CDR2 YSLEER. V lost 6 bases and J lost 1, with 13 bases in between. The CDR3 DNA reads as TGCGCCAGCAGTGACACAGGGAATTCCTACGAGCAGTACATC. It yields the protein CASSDTGNSYEQYI.